This T cell receptor beta chain was documented in a study of control samples from healthy donors and cancer patients. The table lists this clone with a few counts. The J segment lost 3 bases and the V segment lost 1 base, leaving 3 bases of the junction unmatched. This CDR3 is 14 amino acids long. Germline V gene data show CDR1 as GTSNPN and CDR2 as SVGIG (reference sequence). Only in-frame clones appear in the TCRdb table, and some are missing; sequencing was by immunoSEQ multiplex PCR. Altogether 30,000 to 40,000 clones are present, about 85% being singletons, with the ten largest covering more than 1.5%.

The sample comprised PBMCs. V usage is TRBV30 and J usage is TRBJ1-5; 7 bases agree with TRBD1. The receptor was derived from a woman aged 40 to 50 with lung cancer. CDR3 sequence reads: CAWSGDSSNQPQHF. The CDR3 bases are TGTGCCTGGAGTGGGGACAGCTCCAATCAGCCCCAGCATTTT. Filled out from reference TRBV30 and TRBJ1-5, the complete variable domain reads SQTIHQWPATLVQPVGSPLSLECTVEGTSNPNLYWYRQAAGRGLQLLFYSVGIGQISSEVPQNLSASRPQDRQFILSSKKLLLSDSGFYLCAWSGDSSNQPQHFGDGTRLSIL.